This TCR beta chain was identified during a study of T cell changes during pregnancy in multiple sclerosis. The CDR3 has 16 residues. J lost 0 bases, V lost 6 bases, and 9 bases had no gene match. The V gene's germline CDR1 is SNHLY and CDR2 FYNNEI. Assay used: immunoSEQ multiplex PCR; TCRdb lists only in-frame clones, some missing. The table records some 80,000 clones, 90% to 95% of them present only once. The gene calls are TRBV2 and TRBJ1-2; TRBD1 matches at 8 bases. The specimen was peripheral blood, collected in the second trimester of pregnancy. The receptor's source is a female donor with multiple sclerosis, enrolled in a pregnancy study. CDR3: CASSDTDRGANYGYTF. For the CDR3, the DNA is TGTGCCAGCAGCGACACAGACAGGGGAGCTAACTATGGCTACACCTTC.